The 23 T cell receptor beta chains in this list originate from one sample, sequenced in a study of blood T cells in healthy people across ages. Sample-barcoded 5' priming and a J-beta primer mix drove a second PCR of roughly 6 to 12 cycles. TCRdb ran MiXCR on the 5' RACE reads and lists one entry per CDR3 protein. The repertoire consists of about 940,000 distinct CDR3 sequences, with around 49% occurring once and the leading ten covering roughly 13%. The sample consisted of blood. These receptor sequences come from a man in his thirties or forties in good health.

Worth noting for this clonotype: This may stem from a read error, because a much larger clone lies one nucleotide away. The V gene is TRBV7-8, the J gene TRBJ2-3; tentatively, D is TRBD2 (6 bases). Germline V CDR1 and CDR2: SGHVS, FQNEAQ. This CDR3 contains 16 residues. The CDR3 reads CASSTRPGRSTNTQYF. The CDR3, as DNA: TGTGCCAGCAGCACCAGACCAGGGAGGAGCACAAATACGCAGTATTTT.

This rearrangement joins TRBV11-2 to TRBJ1-2; D is ambiguous. The germline V gene has CDR1 SGHAT and CDR2 FQNNGV. There are 13 residues in the CDR3. Deletions cut 4 bases from V and 2 bases from J, with 8 bases between. The CDR3 DNA is TGTGCCAGCAGCTCTACAGTAAACTATGGCTACACCTTC. Amino acid sequence: CASSSTVNYGYTF.

J is TRBJ2-2 and V is TRBV12-3 or TRBV12-4; D is undetermined. The CDR3 covers 14 residues. V shed 5 bases and J shed 6 bases, with 13 bases lying between them. In DNA form, the CDR3 reads TGTGCCAGCAGTAGGACCCCTAGTGCCGGGGAGCTGTTTTTT. Its translation: CASSRTPSAGELFF.

This rearrangement joins TRBV3-1 to TRBJ2-7; 10 nucleotides line up with TRBD1. CDR3 size: 19 residues. After removal of 0 bases from V and 4 bases from J, the junction contained 15 bases not matched to a gene. CDR1 is LGHDT, CDR2 YNNKEL, per germline (reference sequence). CDR3 sequence reads: CASSQDSGQGNCATYEQYF. The CDR3 DNA follows: TGTGCCAGCAGCCAAGACTCGGGACAGGGGAATTGCGCTACTTACGAGCAGTACTTC.

J is TRBJ2-5 and V is TRBV7-2, with a weak D call TRBD2 (6 bases). The CDR3 is 14 residues long. V was pared by 0 bases and J by 3 bases, with 8 bases between. The V gene's germline CDR1 is SGHTA and CDR2 FQGNSA. As DNA, the CDR3 is TGTGCCAGCAGCTTAGCAAGGAGGGAAGAGACCCAGTACTTC. The encoded protein is CASSLARREETQYF.

The CDR3 DNA follows: TGTGCCAGCAGCTTAAGGGGAGATGCGGATGAGCAGTACTTC. Amino acids: CASSLRGDADEQYF. This rearrangement joins TRBV13 to TRBJ2-5; D assignment may be TRBD1 or TRBD2 (5 bases each). CDR3 length: 14 amino acids. Trimming removed 2 bases from V and 11 bases from J, with 18 bases in between. Germline CDR1 PRHDT, CDR2 FYEKMQ (reference sequence).

The chain joins TRBV12-3 or TRBV12-4 to TRBJ2-2; weak D call: TRBD1 (5 bases). The CDR3 runs to 15 residues. The V end lost 5 bases, the J end lost 4 bases, and 14 bases lay between the germline ends. The CDR3 nucleotides read TGTGCCAGCAGTCCAAGGGGCGACTCCACCGGGGAGCTGTTTTTT. This codes for CASSPRGDSTGELFF.

This clonotype was counted a few times. This rearrangement joins TRBV7-2 to TRBJ1-6; 9 bases map to TRBD1. The CDR3 runs 15 residues. The germline CDR1 and CDR2 sequences are SGHTA and FQGNSA. V gave up 5 bases and J gave up 3 bases; unmatched junction bases: 2. CDR3 bases: TGTGCCAGCAGCAGGGACAGGGTCTATAATTCACCCCTCCACTTT. Translating gives CASSRDRVYNSPLHF.

The V gene is TRBV6-2 or TRBV6-3, the J gene TRBJ1-1; D gene uncertain. The germline V gene has CDR1 MNHEY and CDR2 SVGEGT. The CDR3 runs 16 residues. V was cut by 2 bases and J by 8 bases, with 21 bases left in between. The CDR3 here is CASSYEGIRFGGEAFF. Written as DNA, the CDR3 is TGTGCCAGCAGTTACGAAGGGATCCGTTTTGGCGGCGAAGCTTTCTTT.

Only a few counts were recorded for this clonotype. The genes are TRBV20-1 and TRBJ2-7, with 10 bases that match TRBD2. The germline V gene encodes CDR1 DFQATT and CDR2 SNEGSKA (reference sequence). Germline trimming cut 4 bases from V and 6 bases from J; bases unmatched to any gene: 6. The CDR3 contains 13 residues. CDR3 coding DNA: TGCAGTGCTACAGCGGGGGGGGCGGTCGAGCAGTACTTC. Its translation: CSATAGGAVEQYF.

The V call is TRBV7-2, the J call TRBJ2-7; TRBD2 is a possible D gene (6 bases). CDR1 and CDR2 from the germline V gene are SGHTA and FQGNSA. Trimming stripped 5 bases from V and 6 bases from J, with 17 bases between. This CDR3 spans 14 amino acids. CDR3 DNA sequence: TGTGCCAGCAGCGGGAGCATTGGGGGACTCGAGCAGTACTTC. The encoded protein is CASSGSIGGLEQYF. Full variable domain (remainder filled in from reference TRBV7-2 and TRBJ2-7): GAGVSQSPSNKVTEKGKDVELRCDPISGHTALYWYRQSLGQGLEFLIYFQGNSAPDKSGLPSDRFSAERTGGSVSTLTIQRTQQEDSAVYLCASSGSIGGLEQYFGPGTRLTVT.

The genes are TRBV20-1 and TRBJ1-6; D gene unclear. Trimming removed 5 bases from V and 3 bases from J, with 11 bases in between. CDR1 is DFQATT, CDR2 SNEGSKA, per germline (reference sequence). The CDR3 sequence is 14 residues long. CDR3 loop: CSAGWPNYNSPLHF. CDR3 DNA sequence: TGCAGTGCTGGATGGCCTAACTATAATTCACCCCTCCACTTT.

This clonotype was detected many times. In DNA, the CDR3 is TGTGCCAGCAGCCGAGGGGGAGGACCCACTAGCACAGATACGCAGTATTTT. Protein: CASSRGGGPTSTDTQYF. V usage is TRBV7-2 and J usage is TRBJ2-3; perhaps D is TRBD1 or TRBD2 (6 bases each). Trimming took off 5 bases at V and 0 bases at J, with 18 bases between the two ends. This CDR3 is built from 17 residues. Germline V gene sequence: CDR1 SGHTA, CDR2 FQGNSA.

In its sample, this clonotype was seen once. The J gene is TRBJ2-1, the V gene TRBV4-1; unclear D gene. The J call may be mistaken, given a closer DNA end match to TRBJ2-7. Germline-derived CDR1 and CDR2 are MGHRA and YSYEKL. The CDR3 covers 15 residues. The CDR3, as DNA: TGCGCCAGCAGCCAAGATGGGATAGGGTACAATGAGCAGTACTTC. Translating gives CASSQDGIGYNEQYF.

This clonotype was found a few times. The chain has TRBV12-3 or TRBV12-4 and TRBJ2-7; TRBD2 aligns across 11 bases. The V and J ends lost 4 bases and 2 bases, in that order; junction bases with no gene match: 4. The CDR3 is made up of 15 amino acids. CDR3 loop: CASSSLSGGAYEQYF. The CDR3 coding sequence is TGTGCCAGCAGTTCCCTTAGCGGGGGGGCCTACGAGCAGTACTTC.

The chain joins TRBV12-3 or TRBV12-4 to TRBJ1-1; D perhaps matches TRBD1 (5 bases). The CDR3 consists of 13 residues. Trimming took 6 bases from V and 4 from J, leaving 12 bases between them. In nucleotides, the CDR3 is TGTGCCAGCAGACCGACAGTTCCCACTGAAGCTTTCTTT. Translating it yields CASRPTVPTEAFF.

In its sample, this clonotype was seen a few times. The chain recombines TRBV25-1 with TRBJ2-3; a possible D gene is TRBD2 (5 bases). The CDR3 runs 15 residues. Trimming stripped 1 base from V and 1 base from J, with 9 bases between. CDR1 and CDR2 (germline): MGHDK, SYGVNS. For the CDR3, the DNA is TGTGCCAGCAGTGAATTGGAAGCGGGCACAGATACGCAGTATTTT. Its protein is CASSELEAGTDTQYF.

The V gene is TRBV27, the J gene TRBJ2-3; D is tentatively TRBD1 or TRBD2 (5 bases each). The germline CDR1 and CDR2 sequences are MNHEY and SMNVEV (reference sequence). CDR3 length: 14 residues. The germline V and J ends were trimmed by 6 bases and 2 bases, with 12 bases remaining between them. The CDR3 sequence is CASSAWDATDTQYF. CDR3 DNA: TGTGCCAGCAGCGCCTGGGACGCCACAGATACGCAGTATTTT.

This clonotype was found once. This chain's CDR3 is CATSAEVPSYEQYF. In DNA, the CDR3 is TGTGCCACAAGTGCCGAGGTACCTTCCTACGAGCAGTACTTC. V and J are TRBV7-6 and TRBJ2-7; D not certain. V was shortened by 10 bases and J by 1 base, with 17 bases between the two germline ends. CDR3 length: 14 amino acids. Germline assignment: CDR1 SGHVS and CDR2 FNYEAQ.

CDR3 DNA: TGTGCCAGCAGCGTAGATGTGGGGCCAACCTACGAGCAGTACTTC. This encodes CASSVDVGPTYEQYF. This chain connects TRBV9 to TRBJ2-7; D might be TRBD1 (5 bases). The CDR3 runs to 15 residues. Germline values: CDR1 SGDLS, CDR2 YYNGEE. The V and J ends lost 0 bases and 2 bases respectively, with 12 bases between them.

The chain employs TRBV7-2 and TRBJ2-3; D is uncertain. CDR1 and CDR2 from the germline V gene are SGHTA and FQGNSA. The CDR3 is 14 amino acids. Trimming left V 5 bases short and J 2 bases short, with 11 bases between. The chain's CDR3 is CASSQIRYTDTQYF. In DNA, the CDR3 is TGTGCCAGCAGCCAAATCCGTTACACAGATACGCAGTATTTT.

This clonotype was picked up a small number of times. The DNA for the CDR3 is TGTGCCAGCAGCCTCTGGGACGGGGGGGCAAACAATGAGCAGTTCTTC. Residues: CASSLWDGGANNEQFF. The chain couples TRBV12-3 or TRBV12-4 to TRBJ2-1; TRBD2 matches 8 bases. The CDR3 extends over 16 amino acids. Losses at the gene ends were 6 bases for V and 5 bases for J; bases not matched to a gene: 12.

The chain links TRBV4-2 to TRBJ2-5, with D perhaps TRBD1 (5 bases). The end of the DNA fits TRBJ2-7 better, so the J call may be wrong. The CDR3 consists of 14 residues. Germline assignment: CDR1 LGHNA and CDR2 YNFKEQ. The CDR3 bases are TGTGCCAGCAGCCAAGAGGTCAGGGTCTGCGAGCAGTACTTC. Translated, it gives CASSQEVRVCEQYF.